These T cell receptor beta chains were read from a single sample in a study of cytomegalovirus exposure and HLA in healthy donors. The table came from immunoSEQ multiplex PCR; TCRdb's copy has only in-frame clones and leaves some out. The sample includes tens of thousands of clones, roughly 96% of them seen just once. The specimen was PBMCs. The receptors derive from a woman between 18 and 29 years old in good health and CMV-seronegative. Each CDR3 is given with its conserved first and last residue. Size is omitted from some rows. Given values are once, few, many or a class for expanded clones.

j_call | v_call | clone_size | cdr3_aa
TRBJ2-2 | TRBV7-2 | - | CASRLGSGTSGRELFF
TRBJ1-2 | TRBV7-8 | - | CASSTTDYGYTF
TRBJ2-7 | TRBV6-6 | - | CASSYSVGSQPSEQYF
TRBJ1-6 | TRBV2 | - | CASSETGGSSYNSPLHF
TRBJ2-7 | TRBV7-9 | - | CASSPGEYF
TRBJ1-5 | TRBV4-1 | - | CASSHPPLNQPQHF
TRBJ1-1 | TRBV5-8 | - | CASSFASGLNTEAFF
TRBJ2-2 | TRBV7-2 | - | CASSLMESGELFF
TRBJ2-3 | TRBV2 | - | CASRQGTDITDTQYF
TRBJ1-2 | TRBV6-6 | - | CASSYSTGGWGYTF
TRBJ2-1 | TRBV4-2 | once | CASSGRTGTSDYNEQFF
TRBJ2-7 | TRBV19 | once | CASSVTGFHEQYF
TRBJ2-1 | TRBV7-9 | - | CAPTPTSGTGNEQFF
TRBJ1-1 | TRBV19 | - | CASSRADSEAFF
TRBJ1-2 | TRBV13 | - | CASSLSGGANYGYTF
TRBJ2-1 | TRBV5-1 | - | CASSTLWTSGGNEQFF
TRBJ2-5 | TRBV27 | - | CASSPWTEKETQYF
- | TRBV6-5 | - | CASRAGLAVSYEQYF
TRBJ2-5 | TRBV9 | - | CASSPRGQEETQYF
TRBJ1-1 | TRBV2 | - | CASRVQRETEAFF
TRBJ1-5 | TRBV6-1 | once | CASSGPPGTGKLSNQPQHF
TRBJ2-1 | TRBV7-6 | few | CASSPPPGLAGQKAYNEQFF
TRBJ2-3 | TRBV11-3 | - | CASSFQASPDTQYF
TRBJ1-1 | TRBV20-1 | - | CSAREGTEAFF
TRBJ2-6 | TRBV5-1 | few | CASRAQASSGANVLTF
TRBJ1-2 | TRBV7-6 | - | CASSFPGEDGYTF
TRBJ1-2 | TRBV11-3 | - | CASSLFTTEGVKKIYGYTF
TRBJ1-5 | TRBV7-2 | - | CASSLDGIQPQHF
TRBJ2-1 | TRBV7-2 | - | CASSLGFGSPYNEQFF
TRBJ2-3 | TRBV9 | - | CASSPVGGTDTQYF
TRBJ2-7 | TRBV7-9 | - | CASSTRSRGAESYEQYF
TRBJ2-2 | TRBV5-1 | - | CASRDGQGQTGELFF
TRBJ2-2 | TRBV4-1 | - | CASSQDPLSGNTGELFF
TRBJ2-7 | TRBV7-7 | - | CASSSGQGKGEQYF
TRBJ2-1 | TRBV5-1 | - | CASSLGGTGNREQFF
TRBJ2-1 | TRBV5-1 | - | CASSLRWLAGEYHNEQFF
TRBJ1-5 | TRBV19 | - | CASSRTSNQPQHF
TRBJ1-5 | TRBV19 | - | CASSQQGYGQPQHF
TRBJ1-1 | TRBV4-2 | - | CASNQMTGKNTEAFF
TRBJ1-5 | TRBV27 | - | CASSYSPNQPQHF
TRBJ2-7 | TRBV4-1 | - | CASSQDPPGGGYEQYF
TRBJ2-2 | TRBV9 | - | CASSQGTGGYAGELFF